The next 32 T cell receptor beta chains were all read from a single sample in a study of cytomegalovirus exposure and HLA in healthy donors. Both 60 Vbeta primers and 13 Jbeta primers went into the PCR. Produced via immunoSEQ multiplex PCR; TCRdb's table is partial and in-frame only. The table has 110,000 to 150,000 clones, 75% to 80% seen once. The sequencing sample was made of PBMCs. All receptors come from a woman in her twenties or thirties in good health and CMV-seronegative.

The chain links TRBV13 to TRBJ1-1; 7 nucleotides agree with TRBD1. The CDR3 is made up of 16 amino acids. With V trimmed by 6 bases and J by 2 bases, 12 bases remained unmatched. Germline V gene lookup returns CDR1 PRHDT and CDR2 FYEKMQ (reference sequence). In nucleotides, the CDR3 is TGTGCCAGCAGTCCACAGGGGAACTTAGGTAACACTGAAGCTTTCTTT. Residues: CASSPQGNLGNTEAFF.

The genes are TRBV2 and TRBJ2-7; TRBD1 aligns across 11 bases. This CDR3 has 14 amino acids. With V trimmed by 8 bases and J by 6 bases, 9 bases remained unmatched. Germline CDR1 and CDR2: SNHLY and FYNNEI. CDR3: CASVRGTGGFEQYF. The CDR3 coding sequence is TGTGCCAGCGTACGAGGGACAGGGGGATTCGAGCAGTACTTC.

This chain links TRBV7-2 with TRBJ1-6; 7 bases map to TRBD1. The length of the CDR3 is 15 residues. In germline, CDR1 is SGHTA, CDR2 FQGNSA. The junction had 5 bases not matched to a gene; V was cut back by 7 bases and J by 2 bases. The CDR3 here is CASKLGQAYNSPLHF. The CDR3 DNA sequence: TGTGCCAGCAAATTAGGACAGGCCTATAATTCACCCCTCCACTTT.

The rearrangement links TRBV30 to TRBJ2-5; D is undetermined. CDR3 length: 13 amino acids. Deletions cut 1 base from V and 6 bases from J, with 12 bases between. Per germline, CDR1 GTSNPN and CDR2 SVGIG (reference sequence). CDR3 bases: TGTGCCTGGAGTGACTCATTCTCAAAGACCCAGTACTTC. Translation: CAWSDSFSKTQYF.

The chain links TRBV5-8 to TRBJ2-2; maybe TRBD2 (6 bases). V lost 4 bases to trimming and J lost 9 bases, with 19 bases between them. CDR1 is SGHTS and CDR2 is YDEGEE in the germline V gene. This CDR3 comprises 15 residues. CDR3 protein: CASSTPGLKSRELFF. CDR3 in DNA: TGTGCCAGCAGCACCCCGGGACTCAAAAGCCGGGAGCTGTTTTTT.

This rearrangement joins TRBV21-1 to TRBJ2-1; the D call TRBD2 from the table was never checked on the DNA. TRBV21-1 is termed a pseudogene. The CDR3 length is 17 residues. In nucleotides, the CDR3 is TGTGCCAGCAGCAGAAACCCGTACGGGGAGCTGTACAATGAGCAGTTCTTC. Protein sequence: CASSRNPYGELYNEQFF.

The chain has TRBV27 and TRBJ1-2, with TRBD1 matching 7 bases. CDR1 MNHEY and CDR2 SMNVEV come from the germline V gene (reference sequence). V shed 5 bases and J 4 bases; nucleotides not matched to a gene: 7. The CDR3 is made up of 14 amino acids. This CDR3 is CASSPIQGRYGYTF. In DNA form, the CDR3 reads TGTGCCAGCAGTCCGATACAGGGGCGCTATGGCTACACCTTC.

This clone was observed a handful of times. The chain is built from TRBV11-3 and TRBJ2-7, with a tentative D call TRBD1 (6 bases). V shed 4 bases and J shed 6 bases, with 13 bases lying between them. The CDR3 loop spans 13 amino acids. The V gene's germline CDR1 is SGHNT and CDR2 YENEEA. The CDR3 spells CASSYPGAREQYF. In nucleotides, the CDR3 is TGTGCCAGCAGCTACCCAGGGGCCCGCGAGCAGTACTTC.

The V and J genes are TRBV9 and TRBJ1-6; TRBD1 agrees at 11 bases. V shed 3 bases, J shed 9 bases, and the junction held 5 bases outside the gene matches. The CDR3 is made up of 15 amino acids. Germline V gene data show CDR1 as SGDLS and CDR2 as YYNGEE. In DNA, the CDR3 is TGTGCCAGCAGCGGTGGGACAGGGGGAGGTTCACCCCTCCACTTT. It is translated as CASSGGTGGGSPLHF.

This clone was detected once. The genes are TRBV27 and TRBJ2-7, with 7 bases lining up with TRBD1. Germline CDR1 reads MNHEY; CDR2 reads SMNVEV (reference sequence). The CDR3 contains 14 residues. J lost 5 bases, V lost 8 bases, and 12 bases had no gene match. The CDR3 nucleotides read TGTGCCAGCTCCCGCGACTTACAGGGGAACGAGCAGTACTTC. Amino acids: CASSRDLQGNEQYF.

This clone was seen once. The chain recombines TRBV7-9 with TRBJ2-7, with D maybe TRBD1 (5 bases). V was cut by 4 bases and J by 1 base, with 11 bases left in between. The CDR3 is 14 residues long. Germline V lookup: CDR1 SEHNR, CDR2 FQNEAQ (reference sequence). The CDR3 nucleotides are TGTGCCAGCAGCTCAGGGATTGGGTCCTACGAGCAGTACTTC. Translating it yields CASSSGIGSYEQYF. Full variable domain (missing parts from reference TRBV7-9 and TRBJ2-7): DTGVSQNPRHKITKRGQNVTFRCDPISEHNRLYWYRQTLGQGPEFLTYFQNEAQLEKSRLLSDRFSAERPKGSFSTLEIQRTEQGDSAMYLCASSSGIGSYEQYFGPGTRLTVT.

This clone has a single count. This chain joins TRBV6-5 and TRBJ1-2; tentative D call: TRBD1 (6 bases). This CDR3 is 15 amino acids long. Germline V gene lookup returns CDR1 MNHEY and CDR2 SVGAGI. V shed 6 bases and J shed 8 bases, with 22 bases lying between them. The CDR3 bases are TGTGCCAGCAGCCTAAACCCGACAGGTCGCTGGGGCTACACCTTC. Amino acids: CASSLNPTGRWGYTF.

The rearrangement uses TRBV7-3 and TRBJ1-2, with D unclear. This CDR3 has 15 amino acids. With 5 bases removed from V and 3 bases from J, the gap between germline ends came to 16 bases. CDR1 and CDR2 from the germline V gene are SGHTA and FQGTGA. CDR3 sequence: CASSPLSDGDYGYTF. CDR3 coding DNA: TGTGCCAGCAGCCCCTTATCGGACGGGGACTATGGCTACACCTTC.

The chain has TRBV6-1 and TRBJ2-1; 9 nucleotides match TRBD1. J lost 6 bases, V lost 3 bases, and 6 bases had no gene match. Germline loops: CDR1 MNHNS, CDR2 SASEGT. This CDR3 region has 15 residues. The CDR3 here is CASSDGQTGGNEQFF. The CDR3 bases are TGTGCCAGCAGTGACGGCCAGACAGGGGGCAATGAGCAGTTCTTC.

The genes are TRBV11-2 and TRBJ1-2; perhaps TRBD1 as D (5 bases). Trimming left V 3 bases short and J 1 base short, with 9 bases between. CDR1 is SGHAT, CDR2 FQNNGV, per germline. CDR3 size: 14 residues. The CDR3 spells CASSLAGGNYGYTF. CDR3 DNA sequence: TGTGCCAGCAGCTTGGCCGGGGGTAACTATGGCTACACCTTC.

There are a few counts of this clone. The rearrangement links TRBV15 to TRBJ1-2; D is unresolved. CDR1 and CDR2 (germline): LNHNV, YYDKDF (reference sequence). The CDR3 sequence is 15 residues long. V was pared by 0 bases and J by 3 bases, with 11 bases between. CDR3 residues: CATSRDQSPYYGYTF. The CDR3 DNA is TGTGCCACCAGCAGAGATCAGTCGCCTTACTATGGCTACACCTTC.

For this clone: In the same sample, other DNA sequences code for this CDR3. This chain uses TRBV4-2 with TRBJ1-1; D call uncertain. V lost 0 bases to trimming and J lost 3 bases, with 11 bases between them. The CDR3 has 15 amino acids. Germline V CDR1 and CDR2: LGHNA, YNFKEQ. The CDR3, as DNA: TGTGCCAGCAGCCAAGATGGGAGGGAGGACACTGAAGCTTTCTTT. Protein product: CASSQDGREDTEAFF.

About this clone: The sample carries other DNA sequences with the same CDR3. V is TRBV5-1 and J is TRBJ2-5; 8 nucleotides agree with TRBD1. The junction had 4 bases not matched to a gene; V was cut back by 4 bases and J by 2 bases. Germline loops: CDR1 SGHRS, CDR2 YFSETQ. This CDR3 region has 14 residues. In DNA form, the CDR3 reads TGCGCCAGCAGCCTCGGACAGGGTCAAGAGACCCAGTACTTC. Translated: CASSLGQGQETQYF.

The chain carries TRBV27 and TRBJ2-7; 7 bases align to TRBD1. Germline CDR1 reads MNHEY; CDR2 reads SMNVEV (reference sequence). There are 19 residues in the CDR3. V was clipped by 3 bases and J by 5 bases; unmatched bases: 22. CDR3 sequence (DNA): TGTGCCAGCAGTTTTCGACTCCGGGACAGAAGCCCCTACGGACACGAGCAGTACTTC. Its protein is CASSFRLRDRSPYGHEQYF.

The chain's CDR3 is CASSLAAGANTGELFF. For the CDR3, the DNA is TGCGCCAGCAGCTTGGCCGCAGGGGCGAACACCGGGGAGCTGTTTTTT. The chain has TRBV5-1 and TRBJ2-2, with TRBD1 as a possible D gene (6 bases). V was cut by 0 bases and J by 0 bases, with 9 bases left in between. The CDR3 spans 16 residues. Germline CDR1 is SGHRS and CDR2 is YFSETQ.

The rearrangement uses TRBV30 and TRBJ1-2; D ambiguous. There are 12 residues in the CDR3. V lost 4 bases and J lost 1, with 7 bases in between. In germline, CDR1 is GTSNPN, CDR2 SVGIG (reference sequence). The CDR3 here is CAWTDNNYGYTF. Here the CDR3 DNA reads TGTGCCTGGACAGACAATAACTATGGCTACACCTTC.

CDR3 sequence reads: CASRLEGRATEAFF. CDR3 nucleotides: TGTGCCAGCAGACTGGAGGGCAGGGCCACTGAAGCTTTCTTT. V gene TRBV6-5 combines with J gene TRBJ1-1; a possible D gene is TRBD1 (5 bases). V was pared by 6 bases and J by 4 bases, with 15 bases between. Germline CDR1 reads MNHEY; CDR2 reads SVGAGI. This CDR3 comprises 14 residues.

V and J are TRBV5-4 and TRBJ2-7; a possible D gene is TRBD2 (6 bases). Germline loops: CDR1 SGHNT, CDR2 YYREEE (reference sequence). The CDR3 spans 15 residues. Deletions cut 2 bases from V and 1 base from J, with 13 bases between. The CDR3 DNA follows: TGTGCCAGCAGCTTTGGCGGGGCCCGTTCCTACGAGCAGTACTTC. Encoded protein: CASSFGGARSYEQYF.

This chain connects TRBV6-5 to TRBJ1-3, with D perhaps matching TRBD1 (5 bases). This CDR3 has 16 amino acids. The V gene's germline CDR1 is MNHEY and CDR2 SVGAGI. V was trimmed by 0 bases and J by 0 bases, leaving 9 bases between them. The CDR3 DNA reads as TGTGCCAGCAGTTACTCCGACAGAGCCTCTGGAAACACCATATATTTT. It is translated as CASSYSDRASGNTIYF.

CDR3 sequence (DNA): TGTGCCAGCAGACATACAGGGTCTCGAACAGATACGCAGTATTTT. Encoded protein: CASRHTGSRTDTQYF. The chain carries TRBV6-5 and TRBJ2-3; D might be TRBD1 (6 bases). CDR3 length: 15 residues. Germline lookup yields CDR1 MNHEY and CDR2 SVGAGI. The germline V and J ends were trimmed by 6 bases and 3 bases, with 16 bases remaining between them.

This chain uses TRBV27 with TRBJ1-6; D is perhaps TRBD1 (6 bases). The germline V and J ends were trimmed by 9 bases and 6 bases, with 9 bases remaining between them. Germline CDR1 and CDR2: MNHEY and SMNVEV (reference sequence). This CDR3 spans 12 amino acids. CDR3 amino acids: CASTGFNSPLHF. The CDR3, as DNA: TGTGCCAGTACAGGGTTTAATTCACCCCTCCACTTT.

The rearrangement uses TRBV7-2 and TRBJ2-3; maybe TRBD1 (7 bases). The CDR3 is 14 amino acids. Trimming left V 4 bases short and J 5 bases short, with 13 bases between. Germline CDR1 and CDR2: SGHTA and FQGNSA. The CDR3 DNA is TGTGCCAGCAGCTGGGGCGGGGACAGAGATACGCAGTATTTT. This codes for CASSWGGDRDTQYF.

By proportion, this clone is medium-sized. The rearrangement links TRBV2 to TRBJ2-2; TRBD1 agrees at 10 bases. The V and J ends lost 4 bases and 7 bases, in that order; junction bases with no gene match: 6. CDR3 size: 15 residues. Germline loops: CDR1 SNHLY, CDR2 FYNNEI. The CDR3 loop reads CASSVGQGEFGELFF. The CDR3 DNA follows: TGTGCCAGCAGTGTTGGACAGGGGGAGTTCGGGGAGCTGTTTTTT.

The chain is built from TRBV27 and TRBJ2-2; 7 nucleotides line up with TRBD1. The CDR3 is 15 residues long. V lost 4 bases, J lost 4 bases, and 6 bases stayed unmatched. Looked up from germline, CDR1 is MNHEY and CDR2 is SMNVEV (reference sequence). The CDR3, as DNA: TGTGCCAGCAGTTCCTACAGGGGCGGCACCGGGGAGCTGTTTTTT. Its translation is CASSSYRGGTGELFF.

V gene TRBV9 combines with J gene TRBJ1-1; D is undetermined. Per the germline V gene, CDR1 is SGDLS and CDR2 is YYNGEE. This CDR3 is 13 amino acids long. Trimming removed 4 bases from V and 0 bases from J, with 7 bases in between. CDR3 sequence: CASSITLNTEAFF. The CDR3 coding sequence is TGTGCCAGCAGCATCACACTGAACACTGAAGCTTTCTTT.

J is TRBJ1-2 and V is TRBV5-1; 7 nucleotides line up with TRBD1. Germline V gene sequence: CDR1 SGHRS, CDR2 YFSETQ. This CDR3 has 13 residues. With V trimmed by 3 bases and J by 3 bases, 2 bases remained unmatched. This CDR3 reads CASSSDRDYGYTF. The CDR3 nucleotides read TGCGCCAGCAGCTCCGACAGGGACTATGGCTACACCTTC.

The chain uses TRBV7-2 and TRBJ1-3; TRBD1 matches 8 bases. This CDR3 has 16 residues. CDR1 and CDR2 from the germline V gene are SGHTA and FQGNSA. Trimming removed 6 bases from V and 0 bases from J; junction bases left unmatched: 7. The CDR3 loop is CASREGQANSGNTIYF. As DNA, the CDR3 is TGTGCCAGCAGAGAGGGACAGGCGAACTCTGGAAACACCATATATTTT.